This T cell receptor (beta chain) was obtained from a study of post-analysis software for immune sequencing data. Unique-molecular-identifier-tagged TCR beta cDNA libraries were used. TCRdb independently ran MiXCR on the PCR reads; one entry per CDR3 protein. The sample has over 300,000 distinct CDR3 sequences, 30% to 45% seen once. The source of this sequence is a girl aged 10-17 years with multiple sclerosis. Input material: blood.

CDR3 loop: CASSPRWEETQYF. CDR3 in DNA: TGTGCCAGCAGCCCTAGGTGGGAAGAGACCCAGTACTTC. The rearrangement uses TRBV7-2 and TRBJ2-5; D not resolved. Trimming removed 5 bases from V and 3 bases from J, with 10 bases in between. The germline V gene encodes CDR1 SGHTA and CDR2 FQGNSA. The CDR3 loop spans 13 amino acids.